The present T cell receptor (beta chain) was sequenced within a study of radiotherapy plus CTLA-4 blockade in lung cancer. At the level of the study: Objective responses were documented in about 18% of patients, with disease control in roughly 31%.

As concerns this clone: Its matching antigen is unknown.

Participants had chemo-refractory metastatic non-small-cell lung cancer and were treated with focal radiation plus ipilimumab CTLA-4 blockade. Sequencing was performed with immunoSEQ multiplex PCR; in TCRdb, only in-frame clones are kept and a portion is missing. The sample carries approximately 50,000 clones, roughly 73% recorded once. Study outcomes and limitations: TCR clones of tumor origin grew in blood after radiotherapy plus ipilimumab.

Germline-derived CDR1 and CDR2 are SEHNR and FQNEAQ (reference sequence). CDR3 length equals 18 residues. The sample consisted of peripheral blood, taken from a patient treated with radiotherapy plus ipilimumab. The chain combines TRBV7-9 with TRBJ2-5; TRBD2 is a possible D gene (6 bases). The J call may be mistaken, given a closer DNA end match to TRBJ2-7. The receptor was isolated from a human donor with non-small cell lung cancer who had a complete response to radiotherapy plus ipilimumab. In DNA form, the CDR3 reads TGTGCCAGCAGCTTAGAGGCTAGCGAGGTGGTTTTTGGCTACGAGCAGTACTTC. It specifies CASSLEASEVVFGYEQYF.